Presented here are 24 T cell receptor beta chains from one specimen sequenced in a study of glioma-infiltrating T cells after dendritic cell vaccination. The data were produced by immunoSEQ multiplex PCR, yet TCRdb's version contains in-frame clones alone and is incomplete. This sample has roughly 60,000 clones, with around 86% found just once. Time point denoted: after dendritic cell vaccination, including at tumor progression/relapse. The material sequenced was blood, taken after dendritic cell vaccination. These receptors were taken from a human donor with glioblastoma.

The chain uses TRBV25-1 and TRBJ1-1, with D tentatively TRBD1 (5 bases). The CDR3 spans 13 residues. Trimming shortened V by 3 bases and J by 2 bases, and 7 bases separated the two germline ends. From germline, CDR1 is MGHDK and CDR2 SYGVNS. CDR3 region: CASSDRTNTEAFF. CDR3 DNA sequence: TGTGCCAGCAGTGATCGGACAAACACTGAAGCTTTCTTT.

This clone was counted between two and nine times. The V call is TRBV27, the J call TRBJ1-1; 9 bases are shared with TRBD1. This CDR3 region has 16 residues. After removal of 6 bases from V and 0 bases from J, the junction contained 8 bases not matched to a gene. The germline gives CDR1 MNHEY, CDR2 SMNVEV (reference sequence). CDR3 region: CASRLDRGSMNTEAFF. DNA of the CDR3: TGTGCCAGCAGACTAGACAGGGGGTCCATGAACACTGAAGCTTTCTTT.

This sequence joins TRBV19 and TRBJ2-7; a weak D match, TRBD2 (5 bases). This CDR3 has 14 amino acids. The V end lost 5 bases, the J end lost 0 bases, and 11 bases lay between the germline ends. Germline CDR1 and CDR2: LNHDA and SQIVND (reference sequence). CDR3 in DNA: TGTGCCAGTAGTCCTACTAGGAGCTCCTACGAGCAGTACTTC. It translates to CASSPTRSSYEQYF.

J is TRBJ1-5 and V is TRBV7-2; possibly TRBD1 for D (5 bases). Germline lookup yields CDR1 SGHTA and CDR2 FQGNSA. The CDR3 consists of 17 residues. Trimming took 3 bases from V and 1 from J, leaving 16 bases between them. CDR3 sequence (DNA): TGTGCCAGCAGCTTCGGGGTTGGAGGGGAGAGCAATCAGCCCCAGCATTTT. Translating it yields CASSFGVGGESNQPQHF.

The rearrangement joins TRBV30 to TRBJ2-3; TRBD2 agrees at 9 bases. The CDR3 is made up of 14 amino acids. V dropped 8 bases and J dropped 2; count of bases not matched to a gene: 8. Per the germline V gene, CDR1 is GTSNPN and CDR2 is SVGIG (reference sequence). The CDR3 sequence: CAGDSGGNTDTQYF. CDR3 coding DNA: TGTGCCGGAGATAGCGGGGGAAACACAGATACGCAGTATTTT.

The V and J genes are TRBV19 and TRBJ1-1; TRBD1 might be the D (6 bases). This CDR3 is 13 amino acids long. V was pared by 6 bases and J by 5 bases, with 13 bases between. CDR1 and CDR2 from the germline V gene are LNHDA and SQIVND (reference sequence). The CDR3 sequence is CASSDRSLTEAFF. CDR3 DNA sequence: TGTGCCAGTAGCGACAGGAGTCTTACTGAAGCTTTCTTT.

This sequence joins TRBV7-9 and TRBJ1-2; TRBD1 is a possible D gene (5 bases). Trimming removed 5 bases from V and 0 bases from J, with 10 bases in between. Germline loops: CDR1 SEHNR, CDR2 FQNEAQ (reference sequence). The length of the CDR3 is 14 residues. CDR3 protein: CASSPTATNYGYTF. The CDR3 DNA is TGTGCCAGCAGCCCGACAGCTACTAACTATGGCTACACCTTC. The complete variable domain, with remaining parts taken from reference TRBV7-9 and TRBJ1-2, reads DTGVSQNPRHKITKRGQNVTFRCDPISEHNRLYWYRQTLGQGPEFLTYFQNEAQLEKSRLLSDRFSAERPKGSFSTLEIQRTEQGDSAMYLCASSPTATNYGYTFGSGTRLTVV.

The CDR3 DNA follows: TGTGCCAGCAGTTTCTCCGGGAACTATGGCTACACCTTC. Residues: CASSFSGNYGYTF. V and J are TRBV28 and TRBJ1-2, with D unclear. The CDR3 consists of 13 residues. CDR1 is MDHEN, CDR2 SYDVKM, per germline. V was cut by 3 bases and J by 2 bases, with 7 bases left in between.

The V and J genes are TRBV5-5 and TRBJ1-4; D gene uncertain. V was pared by 5 bases and J by 5 bases, with 7 bases between. Germline loops: CDR1 SGHKS, CDR2 YYEKEE (reference sequence). This CDR3 region has 12 residues. CDR3 bases: TGTGCCAGCAGGGGCGAGAATGAAAAACTGTTTTTT. This gives the protein CASRGENEKLFF.

V is TRBV29-1 and J is TRBJ1-5; D is undetermined. V lost 8 bases and J 3 bases, leaving 20 bases between the germline ends. Germline CDR1 reads SQVTM; CDR2 reads ANQGSEA. There are 15 residues in the CDR3. As DNA, the CDR3 is TGCAGCCCCGCCCGGGGAGTAAATGTCAATCAGCCCCAGCATTTT. Translated, it gives CSPARGVNVNQPQHF.

The V and J genes are TRBV7-9 and TRBJ1-4, with D possibly TRBD1 on 5 matching bases. Germline values: CDR1 SEHNR, CDR2 FQNEAQ (reference sequence). There are 16 residues in the CDR3. Trimming left V 7 bases short and J 7 bases short, with 22 bases between. CDR3 in DNA: TGTGCCAGCACCCGCGGGGCAGGGCTTGGGGGTGAAAAACTGTTTTTT. Protein: CASTRGAGLGGEKLFF.

This sequence joins TRBV6-5 and TRBJ2-2; TRBD1 aligns across 7 bases. The CDR3 runs to 15 residues. Germline loops: CDR1 MNHEY, CDR2 SVGAGI. The J segment lost 7 bases and the V segment lost 6 bases, leaving 11 bases of the junction unmatched. CDR3: CASSHRDRSDGELFF. The CDR3 nucleotides are TGTGCCAGCAGCCATCGGGACAGAAGCGACGGGGAGCTGTTTTTT.

The chain employs TRBV5-1 and TRBJ2-7; a weak D match, TRBD1 (5 bases). The V end was cut by 4 bases, the J end by 3 bases, with 20 bases between. Germline CDR1 and CDR2: SGHRS and YFSETQ. The CDR3 contains 16 residues. CDR3 sequence (DNA): TGCGCCAGCAGCGACGCCACAGGTTTGGTAAACTACGAGCAGTACTTC. Translation gives CASSDATGLVNYEQYF.

Here the CDR3 DNA reads TGTGCCAGCAGCCCCGACGGACTAGCGGGAAAGCAGTACTTC. Translating it yields CASSPDGLAGKQYF. The chain carries TRBV11-2 and TRBJ2-5; TRBD2 matches at 12 bases. Per germline, CDR1 SGHAT and CDR2 FQNNGV. Losses at the gene ends were 5 bases for V and 11 bases for J; bases not matched to a gene: 9. CDR3 size: 14 residues.

J is TRBJ2-5 and V is TRBV7-2, with D possibly being TRBD2 (5 bases). The V end lost 3 bases, the J end lost 1 base, and 6 bases lay between the germline ends. From germline, CDR1 is SGHTA and CDR2 FQGNSA. This CDR3 spans 13 amino acids. CDR3 in amino acids: CASSFGVQETQYF. CDR3 coding DNA: TGTGCCAGCAGCTTCGGGGTCCAAGAGACCCAGTACTTC. The whole variable domain, remainder taken from reference TRBV7-2 and TRBJ2-5, is GAGVSQSPSNKVTEKGKDVELRCDPISGHTALYWYRQSLGQGLEFLIYFQGNSAPDKSGLPSDRFSAERTGGSVSTLTIQRTQQEDSAVYLCASSFGVQETQYFGPGTRLLVL.

This clone was detected once. The chain links TRBV30 to TRBJ1-5; 7 positions match TRBD1. This CDR3 comprises 12 residues. J was trimmed by 10 bases and V by 1 base; bases with no gene match: 4. Germline V gene data show CDR1 as GTSNPN and CDR2 as SVGIG (reference sequence). CDR3 DNA: TGTGCCTGGAGTGGGGGACAGTCCCCCCAGCATTTT. It specifies CAWSGGQSPQHF.

The rearrangement links TRBV6-5 to TRBJ1-5; D might be TRBD1 (6 bases). The V end lost 0 bases, the J end lost 3 bases, and 9 bases lay between the germline ends. The CDR3 sequence is 15 residues long. Germline V gene sequence: CDR1 MNHEY, CDR2 SVGAGI. The CDR3: CASSYSRDTNQPQHF. The CDR3 nucleotides read TGTGCCAGCAGTTACTCCCGGGACACCAATCAGCCCCAGCATTTT.

The chain uses TRBV7-2 and TRBJ2-2, with TRBD1 as a possible D gene (5 bases). Germline V gene sequence: CDR1 SGHTA, CDR2 FQGNSA. Trimming cost V 8 bases and J 1 base, with 8 bases left between them. The CDR3 loop spans 13 amino acids. The CDR3 DNA reads as TGTGCCAGCCACAGGAGGAACACCGGGGAGCTGTTTTTT. This gives the protein CASHRRNTGELFF.

The CDR3 protein is CASSESFSGNTIYF. CDR3 sequence (DNA): TGCGCCAGCAGCGAGTCCTTCTCTGGAAACACCATATATTTT. This chain connects TRBV5-1 to TRBJ1-3; D not resolved. CDR1 and CDR2 (germline): SGHRS, YFSETQ. The CDR3 consists of 14 residues. V was cut by 4 bases and J by 0 bases, with 8 bases left in between.

This chain links TRBV5-6 with TRBJ1-1, with TRBD1 matching over 8 bases. Germline CDR1 SGHDT, CDR2 YYEEEE. CDR3 length: 16 amino acids. Unmatched junction bases numbered 15, after V lost 2 bases and J lost 9 bases. DNA of the CDR3: TGTGCCAGCAGCTTCCCAGGGGGCGCAGGTGGTTCTCAAGCTTTCTTT. Its protein is CASSFPGGAGGSQAFF.

The gene calls are TRBV27 and TRBJ1-2; 9 bases line up with TRBD1. V lost 6 bases, J lost 6 bases, and 5 bases stayed unmatched. The CDR3 loop spans 13 amino acids. Germline V gene lookup returns CDR1 MNHEY and CDR2 SMNVEV (reference sequence). The CDR3 region is CASSSGQGHGYTF. The CDR3 DNA reads as TGTGCCAGCAGCTCCGGACAGGGGCATGGCTACACCTTC.

The chain combines TRBV6-5 with TRBJ2-1; TRBD1 agrees at 8 bases. Per germline, CDR1 MNHEY and CDR2 SVGAGI. The V segment lost 5 bases and the J segment 9 bases; nucleotides outside the gene matches: 9. The CDR3 spans 14 residues. CDR3 amino acids: CASSPRTGQTEQFF. As DNA, the CDR3 is TGTGCCAGCAGTCCCCGGACAGGGCAAACTGAGCAGTTCTTC.

CDR3 in amino acids: CASSRTGPAEQYF. The CDR3 coding sequence is TGTGCCAGCAGTCGGACAGGTCCTGCCGAGCAGTACTTC. This sequence joins TRBV6-5 and TRBJ2-7; 7 nucleotides align to TRBD1. The germline V gene encodes CDR1 MNHEY and CDR2 SVGAGI. The V gene end was trimmed by 5 bases and the J gene end by 6 bases; junction bases not matched to a gene: 7. The CDR3 loop spans 13 amino acids.

The V gene is TRBV2, the J gene TRBJ2-1; TRBD2 aligns across 7 bases. The CDR3 contains 15 residues. The germline V gene encodes CDR1 SNHLY and CDR2 FYNNEI. V lost 3 bases and J lost 9; bases outside the gene matches: 11. The CDR3 loop reads CASSDSEGGRGEQFF. In DNA form, the CDR3 reads TGTGCCAGCAGTGACTCGGAGGGAGGGCGTGGTGAGCAGTTCTTC. Together with reference TRBV2 and TRBJ2-1, the CDR3 gives the full variable domain: EPEVTQTPSHQVTQMGQEVILRCVPISNHLYFYWYRQILGQKVEFLVSFYNNEISEKSEIFDDQFSVERPDGSNFTLKIRSTKLEDSAMYFCASSDSEGGRGEQFFGPGTRLTVL.